What follows are 10 T cell receptor beta chains derived from one specimen sequenced in a study of T cells after yellow fever vaccination. TCRdb reanalysed the 5' RACE reads using MiXCR and keeps one entry per CDR3 protein. The sample holds over 300,000 distinct CDR3 sequences, approximately 4% seen once. This material consisted of PBMCs, taken 5 days after the yellow fever booster vaccination. These receptors originate from a man between 18 and 35 years old who received the YFV17D yellow fever vaccine.

This clonotype was counted only a few times. V usage is TRBV7-9 and J usage is TRBJ1-2; the match to TRBD1 covers 8 bases. The CDR3 extends over 14 amino acids. CDR1 is SEHNR, CDR2 FQNEAQ, per germline (reference sequence). V dropped 3 bases and J dropped 7; count of bases not matched to a gene: 7. CDR3 nucleotides: TGTGCCAGCAGCTTCCTGGACAGGGCCGGTGGCTACACCTTC. Translated: CASSFLDRAGGYTF.

The chain is built from TRBV6-6 and TRBJ1-1; D unresolved. The CDR3 extends over 14 amino acids. V lost 6 bases, J lost 3 bases, and 14 bases lay in between. From germline, CDR1 is MNHNY and CDR2 SVGAGI (reference sequence). This chain's CDR3 is CASSPRPADTEAFF. The CDR3 DNA follows: TGTGCCAGCAGCCCAAGACCGGCGGACACTGAAGCTTTCTTT.

This clonotype was seen more than once but under ten times. The chain couples TRBV6-4 to TRBJ2-7, with 14 bases lining up with TRBD2. CDR3 length equals 17 residues. Trimming cost V 7 bases and J 0 bases; bases outside gene matches: 8. Germline CDR1 MRHNA, CDR2 SNTAGT. The CDR3 DNA sequence: TGTGCCAGCATTACGGGACTAGCGGGGGCCAGCTCCTACGAGCAGTACTTC. As protein: CASITGLAGASSYEQYF.

The table lists this clonotype with a few counts. The chain carries TRBV2 and TRBJ2-7, with TRBD2 as a possible D gene (5 bases). Germline CDR1 is SNHLY and CDR2 is FYNNEI. V was cut by 3 bases and J by 0 bases, with 15 bases left in between. The CDR3 is made up of 16 amino acids. The CDR3 DNA sequence: TGTGCCAGCAGTGAGTTTCTGGAGGTCCGCTCCTACGAGCAGTACGTC. As protein: CASSEFLEVRSYEQYV.

This clonotype came up a few times. The V gene is TRBV4-1, the J gene TRBJ1-4; D is uncertain. Germline assignment: CDR1 MGHRA and CDR2 YSYEKL. The CDR3 consists of 14 residues. Trimming took 5 bases from V and 8 from J, leaving 15 bases between them. Here the CDR3 reads CASSSRRAGEKLFF. The CDR3 coding sequence is TGCGCCAGCAGCTCTCGAAGGGCGGGGGAAAAACTGTTTTTT.

The chain has TRBV7-6 and TRBJ2-6, with unresolved D. The CDR3 has 16 amino acids. The V end lost 7 bases, the J end lost 0 bases, and 13 bases lay between the germline ends. The germline V gene has CDR1 SGHVS and CDR2 FNYEAQ. CDR3 coding DNA: TGTGCCAGCACCCCCCGAGGCAGCTCTGGGGCCAACGTCCTGACTTTC. It encodes CASTPRGSSGANVLTF.

This clonotype has more than one count but fewer than ten. This sequence joins TRBV5-1 and TRBJ1-3; D remains unclear. This CDR3 is 15 amino acids long. V was pared by 2 bases and J by 2 bases, with 11 bases between. Germline CDR1 and CDR2: SGHRS and YFSETQ. The CDR3 region has the DNA TGCGCCAGCAGCTTTGCGAGCGGGGCTGGAAACACCATATATTTT. Its translation is CASSFASGAGNTIYF.

This clonotype was counted at least ten times. The genes are TRBV9 and TRBJ2-7; D might be TRBD1 or TRBD2, each matching 5 bases. Germline values: CDR1 SGDLS, CDR2 YYNGEE. The V end was cut by 3 bases, the J end by 1 base, with 14 bases between. The CDR3 has 15 residues. In DNA, the CDR3 is TGTGCCAGCAGCGAAAGGGACGGACGTTCCTACGAGCAGTACTTC. Protein product: CASSERDGRSYEQYF.

This chain joins TRBV7-2 and TRBJ2-7, with TRBD1 matching 7 bases. The J segment lost 2 bases and the V segment lost 2 bases, leaving 6 bases of the junction unmatched. The CDR3 totals 15 residues. Looked up from germline, CDR1 is SGHTA and CDR2 is FQGNSA. CDR3 coding DNA: TGTGCCAGCAGCTTAACGTCGGGACAGACCTACGAGCAGTACTTC. Encoded protein: CASSLTSGQTYEQYF.

This clonotype was counted at least ten times. V and J are TRBV7-8 and TRBJ1-2, with D tentatively TRBD1 (6 bases). The V end was cut by 0 bases, the J end by 4 bases, with 18 bases between. In germline, CDR1 is SGHVS, CDR2 FQNEAQ. CDR3 length equals 17 residues. This CDR3 is CASSLALRTDPSYGYTF. The CDR3 DNA is TGTGCCAGCAGCTTAGCTCTCAGGACAGATCCCAGCTATGGCTACACCTTC.